These T cell receptor beta chains were read from a single sample in a study of cytomegalovirus exposure and HLA in healthy donors. Here immunoSEQ multiplex PCR was the method, and the copy in TCRdb shows in-frame clones only, minus some. The sample carries approximately 120,000 clones, around 73% recorded once. Sequenced input: PBMCs. These receptor sequences come from a middle-aged man in good health and CMV-seronegative. Both conserved end residues are part of each CDR3. Each record gives: V gene, D gene, clone size, J gene, CDR3 protein, CDR3 DNA. The D gene is left open where the match is weak. Clone size is not always given. Where it is, it says once, few, many or a class for expanded clones.

>TRBV4-3|-|-|TRBJ1-2
CASSQDEGVLWGYTF
TGCGCCAGCAGCCAAGATGAAGGGGTCCTCTGGGGCTACACCTTC
>TRBV25-1|-|-|TRBJ1-2
CASSELGAVYGYTF
TGTGCCAGCAGTGAACTGGGGGCTGTCTATGGCTACACCTTC
>TRBV28|-|few|TRBJ1-1
CASSPGDTEAFF
TGTGCCAGCAGTCCAGGGGACACTGAAGCTTTCTTT
>TRBV4-3|-|few|TRBJ1-1
CASSQELGGTEAFF
TGCGCCAGCAGCCAAGAATTGGGGGGAACTGAAGCTTTCTTT
>TRBV4-1|-|-|TRBJ1-2
CASSQEGTVPYGYTF
TGCGCCAGCAGCCAAGAAGGGACTGTACCCTATGGCTACACCTTC
>TRBV10-3|TRBD1|-|TRBJ1-2
CAIRGTGGEGYTF
TGTGCCATCAGAGGGACAGGGGGGGAGGGCTACACCTTC
>TRBV9|-|few|TRBJ1-5
CATEQESNQPQHF
TGTGCCACCGAACAGGAGAGCAATCAGCCCCAGCATTTT
>TRBV5-1|-|-|TRBJ2-5
CASSFSGSRGETQYF
TGCGCCAGCAGCTTTTCAGGGTCCCGGGGGGAGACCCAGTACTTC
>TRBV6-5|-|-|TRBJ2-1
CASSYLSRASYNEQFF
TGTGCCAGCAGTTACTTGTCCAGGGCCTCCTACAATGAGCAGTTCTTC
>TRBV4-3|-|-|TRBJ2-7
CASSPVRGSEQYF
TGCGCCAGCAGCCCCGTCCGGGGGTCCGAGCAGTACTTC
>TRBV4-2|-|-|TRBJ2-1
CASSQELSYNEQFF
TGTGCCAGCAGCCAAGAATTGAGCTACAATGAGCAGTTCTTC
>TRBV19|TRBD2|-|TRBJ2-3
CASSIGRLAGAFGRTDTQYF
TGTGCCAGTAGTATAGGCCGACTAGCGGGGGCCTTCGGGCGCACAGATACGCAGTATTTT
>TRBV28|-|-|TRBJ2-7
CASSIGAAYEQYF
TGTGCCAGCAGCATAGGAGCGGCCTACGAGCAGTACTTC
>TRBV7-9|TRBD1|-|TRBJ1-1
CASSWDRGDAFF
TGTGCCAGCAGCTGGGACAGGGGCGATGCTTTCTTT
>TRBV18|-|-|TRBJ1-5
CASSSGIVNQPQHF
TGTGCCAGCTCATCAGGGATTGTCAATCAGCCCCAGCATTTT
>TRBV6-6|-|few|TRBJ1-4
CASSSSNEKLFF
TGTGCCAGCAGTTCCTCTAATGAAAAACTGTTTTTT
>TRBV9|-|few|TRBJ2-2
CASSVRGAAGGELFF
TGTGCCAGCAGCGTCAGGGGAGCGGCGGGCGGGGAGCTGTTTTTT
>TRBV13|-|few|TRBJ2-2
CASSLGLLDTNTGELFF
TGTGCCAGCAGCTTAGGACTCCTTGATACTAACACCGGGGAGCTGTTTTTT
>TRBV7-9|TRBD1|-|TRBJ2-7
CASSIYRGNYEQYF
TGTGCCAGCAGCATCTACAGGGGGAATTACGAGCAGTACTTC
>TRBV7-3|TRBD2|-|TRBJ2-5
CASSLSGGETQYF
TGTGCCAGCAGCTTATCCGGGGGGGAGACCCAGTACTTC
>TRBV5-4|-|-|TRBJ1-1
CASSRDKGSAEAFF
TGTGCCAGCAGCCGGGACAAGGGCAGTGCTGAAGCTTTCTTT
>TRBV25-1|-|many|TRBJ2-6
CASSAGTLGANVLTF
TGTGCCAGCAGTGCTGGGACTCTCGGGGCCAACGTCCTGACTTTC
>TRBV19|TRBD1|-|TRBJ1-6
CASNTGASSPLHF
TGTGCCAGTAATACAGGGGCCTCGTCACCCCTCCACTTT
>TRBV9|TRBD1|few|TRBJ1-2
CASSYTGEYGYTF
TGTGCCAGCAGCTACACAGGGGAATATGGCTACACCTTC
>TRBV10-1|TRBD1|-|TRBJ2-7
CASSETDREPYEQYF
TGCGCCAGCAGTGAAACGGACAGGGAGCCCTACGAGCAGTACTTC
>TRBV6-1|-|-|TRBJ1-1
CASSHLEGSTEAFF
TGTGCCAGCAGTCACCTCGAGGGCAGCACTGAAGCTTTCTTT
>TRBV5-8|-|-|TRBJ2-7
CASSLGQIYEQYF
TGTGCCAGCAGCTTAGGACAGATCTACGAGCAGTACTTC
>TRBV5-4|TRBD1|-|TRBJ1-2
CASSSGTGANYGYTF
TGTGCCAGCAGCTCCGGGACAGGGGCTAACTATGGCTACACCTTC
>TRBV15|TRBD2|-|TRBJ2-1
CATSRIRGGANEQFF
TGTGCCACCAGCAGAATACGCGGGGGGGCCAATGAGCAGTTCTTC
>TRBV5-6|-|-|TRBJ2-1
CASSYGSLWDEQFF
TGTGCCAGCAGCTACGGGTCCCTTTGGGATGAGCAGTTCTTC
>TRBV25-1|TRBD1|-|TRBJ1-6
CASSETGAHNSPLHF
TGTGCCAGCAGTGAGACAGGGGCCCATAATTCACCCCTCCACTTT
>TRBV6-1|TRBD1|-|TRBJ2-2
CASSLGQGGTGELFF
TGTGCCAGCAGCCTGGGACAGGGCGGTACCGGGGAGCTGTTTTTT
>TRBV29-1|-|once|TRBJ1-3
CSVLEGSSGNTIYF
TGCAGCGTTTTGGAGGGCTCCTCTGGAAACACCATATATTTT
>TRBV10-3|TRBD1|once|TRBJ1-2
CAIRGGTGGNYGYTF
TGTGCCATCAGAGGAGGGACAGGGGGTAACTATGGCTACACCTTC
>TRBV10-3|TRBD1|-|TRBJ1-5
CAISYTGGQPQHF
TGTGCCATCAGTTATACAGGGGGCCAGCCCCAGCATTTT
>TRBV6-5|TRBD2|-|TRBJ2-5
CASTMTSGERETQYF
TGTGCCAGCACGATGACTAGCGGGGAGCGAGAGACCCAGTACTTC
>TRBV5-1|TRBD2|once|TRBJ2-5
CASSASGGAPRETQYF
TGCGCCAGCAGTGCTAGCGGGGGGGCACCCCGAGAGACCCAGTACTTC
>TRBV4-1|-|-|TRBJ2-7
CASSQDRVYEQYF
TGCGCCAGCAGCCAAGACCGGGTCTACGAGCAGTACTTC
>TRBV29-1|TRBD1|-|TRBJ2-5
CSVDGDRGRETQYF
TGCAGCGTCGACGGTGACAGGGGGCGTGAGACCCAGTACTTC
>TRBV27|-|few|TRBJ1-6
CASSLFSPGANNSPLHF
TGTGCCAGCAGTTTATTTAGCCCAGGGGCCAATAATTCACCCCTCCACTTT